The TCR beta chain described here comes from a study of shared clonotypes between healthy human individuals. Findings and caveats of the study: Sequencing depth was a factor that was expected to affect clonotype sharing among donors.

Turning to this clone: Its specificity is not known.

Assay execution took place at the deep level. Unsorted PBMC DNA was run through sequencing on ten immunoSEQ deep assay plates. Produced via immunoSEQ multiplex PCR; TCRdb's table is partial and in-frame only. This sample yields some 470,000 clones, of which about three quarters are seen a single time; around 13% belongs to the top ten. Those who donated were healthy HIV-negative adults, with no recent acute infections or vaccinations reported. The source is a middle-aged woman in good health. Some clones in this sample may be carry-over from other donors' samples. Source material: PBMCs.

CDR3 sequence: CASSPSGGRRRETQYF. In nucleotides, the CDR3 is TGTGCCAGCAGCCCCTCGGGTGGCAGGAGGCGAGAGACCCAGTACTTC. The rearrangement joins TRBV27 to TRBJ2-5, with D maybe TRBD2 (5 bases). CDR1 is MNHEY and CDR2 is SMNVEV in the germline V gene (reference sequence). The CDR3 has 16 residues. V was clipped by 6 bases and J by 4 bases, with 21 bases between them.